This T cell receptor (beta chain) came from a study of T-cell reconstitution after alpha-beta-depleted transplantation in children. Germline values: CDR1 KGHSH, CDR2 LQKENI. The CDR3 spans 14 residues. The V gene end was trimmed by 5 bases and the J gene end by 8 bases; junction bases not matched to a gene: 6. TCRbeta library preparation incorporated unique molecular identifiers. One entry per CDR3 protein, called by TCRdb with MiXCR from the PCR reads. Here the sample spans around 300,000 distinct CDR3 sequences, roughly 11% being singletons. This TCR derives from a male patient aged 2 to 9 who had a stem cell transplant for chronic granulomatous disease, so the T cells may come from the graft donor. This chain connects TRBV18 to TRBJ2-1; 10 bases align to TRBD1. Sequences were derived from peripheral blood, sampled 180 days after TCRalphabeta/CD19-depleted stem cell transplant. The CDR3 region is CASSGTGVVDEQFF. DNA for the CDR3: TGTGCCAGCTCAGGGACAGGGGTGGTCGATGAGCAGTTCTTC.